This TCR beta chain stems from a study of T cell responses to AZD1222 COVID-19 vaccine. TCRdb's table, derived via immunoSEQ multiplex PCR, lists solely in-frame clones and lacks some. Counted here are tens of thousands of clones, 80% to 95% occurring once; the ten biggest clones make up 4% to 5.5%. Trimming removed 6 bases from V and 8 bases from J, with 11 bases in between. Germline V lookup: CDR1 MNHEY, CDR2 SVGAGI. CDR3 size: 12 residues. Sequences were derived from peripheral blood, sampled 28 days after the second AZD1222 dose. The receptor was derived from an adult who received the AZD1222 COVID-19 vaccine. The rearrangement uses TRBV6-5 and TRBJ2-1; D is ambiguous. CDR3: CASSSIRDEQFF. DNA for the CDR3: TGTGCCAGCAGCTCCATTAGGGATGAGCAGTTCTTC.